These 2 T cell receptor beta chains came from one sample sequenced in a study of T cell responses to AZD1222 COVID-19 vaccine. Only in-frame clones appear in the TCRdb table, and some are missing; sequencing was by immunoSEQ multiplex PCR. The sample gives some 54,000 clones, more than 80% of which show up once; less than 2% is in the top ten. The sequencing used peripheral blood, collected on day 0 of AZD1222 vaccination. The receptors were sampled from an adult in good health.

The J gene is TRBJ1-1, the V gene TRBV18, with TRBD1 identical over 8 bases. V lost 3 bases, J lost 0 bases, and 12 bases stayed unmatched. Germline CDR1 KGHSH, CDR2 LQKENI. The CDR3 spans 18 residues. The CDR3 DNA follows: TGTGCCAGCTCACCGCTCCCCGGACAGGGCCCCATGAACACTGAAGCTTTCTTT. This gives the protein CASSPLPGQGPMNTEAFF.

This chain connects TRBV4-1 to TRBJ2-7; D is perhaps TRBD1 or TRBD2 (6 bases each). This CDR3 has 22 amino acids. CDR1 MGHRA and CDR2 YSYEKL come from the germline V gene. Deletions cut 0 bases from V and 0 bases from J, with 30 bases between. Here the CDR3 DNA reads TGCGCCAGCAGCCAAGAGAAGAGAGGAGCCCGGGGGCGCGAGAGGAGCTCCTACGAGCAGTACTTC. Residues: CASSQEKRGARGRERSSYEQYF.